This T cell receptor (beta chain) was sequenced during a study of blood T cell repertoires in COVID-19. For the study at large: Sites across the United States, Italy and Spain contributed samples from acute and convalescent COVID-19.

The data were produced by immunoSEQ multiplex PCR, yet TCRdb's version contains in-frame clones alone and is incomplete. This sample has some 320,000 clones, with roughly 90% found just once. Across about two dozen US areas, participants ranged in age from about 18 to 90 years. Exposed participants came across a COVID-19 case within 2 weeks before study entry. The TCR sequence derives from a woman aged 25 to 39 who had been exposed to COVID-19. Input material: PBMCs or T cells enriched from blood (not recorded which).

The CDR3 nucleotides are TGCGCCAGCAGCCCGGGACAGGGAGGGTCACAAGAGACCCAGTACTTC. This encodes CASSPGQGGSQETQYF. The rearrangement uses TRBV5-1 and TRBJ2-5; 9 bases match TRBD1. The J segment lost 2 bases and the V segment lost 4 bases, leaving 9 bases of the junction unmatched. This CDR3 has 16 amino acids. In germline, CDR1 is SGHRS, CDR2 YFSETQ.